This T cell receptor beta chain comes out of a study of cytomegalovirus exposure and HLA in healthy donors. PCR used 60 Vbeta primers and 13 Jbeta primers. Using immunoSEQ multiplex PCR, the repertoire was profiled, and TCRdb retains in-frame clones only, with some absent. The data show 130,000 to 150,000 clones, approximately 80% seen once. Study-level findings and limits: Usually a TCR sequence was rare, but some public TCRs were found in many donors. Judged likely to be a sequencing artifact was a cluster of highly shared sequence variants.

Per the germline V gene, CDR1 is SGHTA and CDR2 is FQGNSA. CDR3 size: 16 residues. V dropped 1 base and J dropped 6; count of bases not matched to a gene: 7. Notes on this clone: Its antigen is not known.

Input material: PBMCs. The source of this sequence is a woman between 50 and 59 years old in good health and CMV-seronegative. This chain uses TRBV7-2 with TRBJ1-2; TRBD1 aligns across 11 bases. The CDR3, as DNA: TGTGCCAGCAGCTTAGGGTGGACAGGGGGCGGTAATGGCTACACCTTC. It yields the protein CASSLGWTGGGNGYTF.